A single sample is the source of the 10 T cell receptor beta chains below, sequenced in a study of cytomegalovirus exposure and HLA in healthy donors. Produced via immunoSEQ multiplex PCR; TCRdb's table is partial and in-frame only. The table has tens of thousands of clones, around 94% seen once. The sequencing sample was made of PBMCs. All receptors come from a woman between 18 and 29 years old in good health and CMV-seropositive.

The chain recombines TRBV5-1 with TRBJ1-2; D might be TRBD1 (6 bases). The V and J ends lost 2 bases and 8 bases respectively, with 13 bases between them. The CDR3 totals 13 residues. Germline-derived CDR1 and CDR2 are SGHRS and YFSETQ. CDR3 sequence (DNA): TGCGCCAGCAGCTTACTACAGGGTGGCGGCTACACCTTC. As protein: CASSLLQGGGYTF.

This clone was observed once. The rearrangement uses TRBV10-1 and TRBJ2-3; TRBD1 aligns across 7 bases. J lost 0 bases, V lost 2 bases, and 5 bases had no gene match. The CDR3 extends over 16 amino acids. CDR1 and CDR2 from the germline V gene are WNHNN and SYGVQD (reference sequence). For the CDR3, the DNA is TGCGCCAGCAGTGAGACCACAGGGGCCAGCACAGATACGCAGTATTTT. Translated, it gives CASSETTGASTDTQYF.

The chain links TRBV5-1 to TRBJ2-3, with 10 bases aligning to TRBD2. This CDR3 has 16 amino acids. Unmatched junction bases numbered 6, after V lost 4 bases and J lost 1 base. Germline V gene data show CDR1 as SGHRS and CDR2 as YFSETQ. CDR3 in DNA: TGCGCCAGCAGCCTTTCTAGCGGGGGAGGCACAGATACGCAGTATTTT. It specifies CASSLSSGGGTDTQYF. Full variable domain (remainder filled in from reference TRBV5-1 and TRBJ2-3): KAGVTQTPRYLIKTRGQQVTLSCSPISGHRSVSWYQQTPGQGLQFLFEYFSETQRNKGNFPGRFSGRQFSNSRSEMNVSTLELGDSALYLCASSLSSGGGTDTQYFGPGTRLTVL.

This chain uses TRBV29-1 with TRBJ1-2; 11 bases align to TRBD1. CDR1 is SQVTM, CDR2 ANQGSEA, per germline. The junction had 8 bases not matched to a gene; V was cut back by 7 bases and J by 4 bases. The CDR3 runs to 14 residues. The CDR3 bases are TGCAGCGCCGCGAGGACAGGGGGCAGCTATGGCTACACCTTC. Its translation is CSAARTGGSYGYTF.

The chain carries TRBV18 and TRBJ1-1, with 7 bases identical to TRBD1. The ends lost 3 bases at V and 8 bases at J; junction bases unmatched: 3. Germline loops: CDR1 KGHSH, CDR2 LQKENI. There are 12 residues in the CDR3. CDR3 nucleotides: TGTGCCAGCTCACCCTCAGGGGGAGAAGCTTTCTTT. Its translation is CASSPSGGEAFF. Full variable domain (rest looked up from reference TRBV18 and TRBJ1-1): NAGVMQNPRHLVRRRGQEARLRCSPMKGHSHVYWYRQLPEEGLKFMVYLQKENIIDESGMPKERFSAEFPKEGPSILRIQQVVRGDSAAYFCASSPSGGEAFFGQGTRLTVV.

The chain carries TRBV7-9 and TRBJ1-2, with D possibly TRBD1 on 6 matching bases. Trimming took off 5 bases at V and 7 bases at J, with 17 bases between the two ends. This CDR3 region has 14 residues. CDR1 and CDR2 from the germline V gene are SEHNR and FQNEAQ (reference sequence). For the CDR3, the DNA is TGTGCCAGCAGCCGCGAGGGGGGGATCGGTGGCTACACCTTC. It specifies CASSREGGIGGYTF.

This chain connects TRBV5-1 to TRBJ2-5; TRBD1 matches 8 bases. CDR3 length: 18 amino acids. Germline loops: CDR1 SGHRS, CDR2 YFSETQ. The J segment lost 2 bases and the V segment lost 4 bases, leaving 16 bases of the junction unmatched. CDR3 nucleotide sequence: TGCGCCAGCAGCCTCCGATTCGGAGGGGACAGGAGTCAAGAGACCCAGTACTTC. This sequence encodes CASSLRFGGDRSQETQYF.

CDR3 region: CARPGLAGNEQFF. The CDR3 bases are TGTGCCAGACCGGGACTAGCTGGCAATGAGCAGTTCTTC. The genes are TRBV2 and TRBJ2-1; 9 bases align to TRBD2. V shed 9 bases, J shed 6 bases, and the junction held 6 bases outside the gene matches. The CDR3 totals 13 residues. From germline, CDR1 is SNHLY and CDR2 FYNNEI.

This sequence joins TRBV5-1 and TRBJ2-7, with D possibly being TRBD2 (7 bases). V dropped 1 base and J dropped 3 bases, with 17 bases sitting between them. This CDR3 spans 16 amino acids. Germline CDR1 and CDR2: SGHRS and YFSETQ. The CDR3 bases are TGCGCCAGCAGCTTGTCGGGGGGCGCGCTCCTCTACGAGCAGTACTTC. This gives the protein CASSLSGGALLYEQYF.

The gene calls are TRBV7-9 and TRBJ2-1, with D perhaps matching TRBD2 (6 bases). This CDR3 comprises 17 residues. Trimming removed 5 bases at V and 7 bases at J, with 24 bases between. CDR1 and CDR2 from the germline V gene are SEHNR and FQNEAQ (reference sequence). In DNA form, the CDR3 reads TGTGCCAGCAGCCCTCGGATGGGACTCAAAAACGGGAATGAGCAGTTCTTC. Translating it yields CASSPRMGLKNGNEQFF.